Listed below are T cell receptor beta chains from one sample, sequenced in a study of identifying expanded T cells in peripheral blood. TCRdb keeps only in-frame clones here, not all; method: immunoSEQ multiplex PCR. This table holds 110,000 or so clones, about 88% found once. Material: blood. The receptors stem from a person aged 18 to 75 in good health. The CDR3 runs from the conserved cysteine through the conserved F or W. The D gene is left open where the match is weak. The size field is filled for only some rows; it gives once, few, many or a size class.

d_call	clone_size	j_call	v_call	cdr3_nt	cdr3_aa
TRBD1	NA	TRBJ1-1	TRBV20-1	TGCAGTGCTAGTGAGGACAGGCGGGCTTTCTTT	CSASEDRRAFF
TRBD2	NA	TRBJ2-3	TRBV5-1	TGCGCCAGCAGCTCCGGACTAGCGGGGTTCGGAGATACGCAGTATTTT	CASSSGLAGFGDTQYF
NA	NA	TRBJ1-5	TRBV19	TGTGCCAGTAGTATCCAAAGGGGGGATCAGCCCCAGCATTTT	CASSIQRGDQPQHF
NA	NA	TRBJ2-3	TRBV5-1	TGCGCCAGCAGCTTTTCGACAGATACGCAGTATTTT	CASSFSTDTQYF
NA	once	TRBJ1-3	TRBV11-3	TGTGCCAGCAGCTTAGAGACAGGACTCCGCGGAAACACCATATATTTT	CASSLETGLRGNTIYF
TRBD1	NA	TRBJ2-1	TRBV11-1	TGTGCCAGCAGCTTGGGACAGGGGGCTGTGGATGAGCAGTTCTTC	CASSLGQGAVDEQFF
NA	NA	TRBJ2-7	TRBV7-9	TGTGCCAGCAGCTTACGTACAGGGATGAGCTCCTACGAGCAGTACTTC	CASSLRTGMSSYEQYF
NA	NA	TRBJ1-3	TRBV9	TGTGCCAGCAGCCCGCAGGGGCCTACCTCTGGAAACACCATATATTTT	CASSPQGPTSGNTIYF
NA	NA	TRBJ1-5	TRBV18	TGTGCCAGCTCCCCAGGGAATACCAATCAGCCCCAGCATTTT	CASSPGNTNQPQHF
TRBD1	NA	TRBJ2-7	TRBV10-3	TGTGCCACGGCGGGACAGGGGTTAACCTACGAGCAGTACTTC	CATAGQGLTYEQYF
NA	NA	TRBJ1-1	TRBV5-1	TGCGCCAGCAGCACCGGGACCCAGAGCGTGAACACTGAAGCTTTCTTT	CASSTGTQSVNTEAFF
NA	NA	TRBJ1-2	TRBV10-1	TGCGCCAGCAGTACTAGGGAGCCACCTCACTATGGCTACACCTTC	CASSTREPPHYGYTF
NA	NA	TRBJ1-1	TRBV30	TGTGCCTGGAGTTCCCTGGTGGGAGCTTTCTTT	CAWSSLVGAFF
TRBD1	NA	TRBJ2-5	TRBV28	TGTGCCAGCAGTTTGCACAGGGGTTGGGAGACCCAGTACTTC	CASSLHRGWETQYF
NA	NA	TRBJ1-3	TRBV29-1	TGCAGCGTTGCTGAGGCAGGCTCTGGAAACACCATATATTTT	CSVAEAGSGNTIYF
NA	few	TRBJ2-7	TRBV20-1	TGCAGTGCTAGGGGTTGGGGCGAGCAGTACTTC	CSARGWGEQYF
TRBD1	NA	TRBJ2-7	TRBV11-2	TGTGCCAGCAGCTTAGCGGGGACAGGGAGGTTCCCCTACGAGCAGTACTTC	CASSLAGTGRFPYEQYF
NA	NA	TRBJ1-1	TRBV29-1	TGCAGCGTTGTGGCAGGAGGCACTGAAGCTTTCTTT	CSVVAGGTEAFF
TRBD2	NA	TRBJ2-5	TRBV29-1	TGCAGTCATCGGGGAGGGGAGACCCAGTACTTC	CSHRGGETQYF
NA	NA	TRBJ2-7	TRBV4-3	TGCGCCAGCAGCCAAGATAGGGGGGCGACGGTCTCCTACGAGCAGTACTTC	CASSQDRGATVSYEQYF
NA	NA	TRBJ1-1	TRBV6-6	TGTGCCAGCAGTTATAGGGCAGGGGTAACTGAAGCTTTCTTT	CASSYRAGVTEAFF
NA	once	TRBJ2-3	TRBV28	TGTGCCAGCAGTAAGTCAGAAGGAACAGATACGCAGTATTTT	CASSKSEGTDTQYF
TRBD1	NA	TRBJ2-7	TRBV27	TGTGCCAGCAGACCGACAGGGCTGGGCGAGCAGTACTTC	CASRPTGLGEQYF
NA	NA	TRBJ2-1	TRBV7-3	TGTGCCAGCAGCTCTCCTAGCTCCAATGAGCAGTTCTTC	CASSSPSSNEQFF
NA	NA	TRBJ1-1	TRBV9	TGTGCCAGCAGCTACCGAGAGGGGAACACTGAAGCTTTCTTT	CASSYREGNTEAFF
TRBD1	NA	TRBJ2-5	TRBV7-8	TGTGCCAGCAGCTCCGGGACAGGGGGGTCCCAGTACTTC	CASSSGTGGSQYF
NA	NA	TRBJ2-6	TRBV5-1	TGCGCCAGCAGCGTATCCGTCAGCTCTGGGGCCAACGTCCTGACTTTC	CASSVSVSSGANVLTF
NA	NA	TRBJ1-5	TRBV6-1	TGTGCCAGCAGTGAAGTGTTAAGGGGACCCCAGCATTTT	CASSEVLRGPQHF
NA	NA	TRBJ2-7	TRBV28	TGTGCCAGCAGTTTTTTCGGCGGGACCTACGAGCAGTACTTC	CASSFFGGTYEQYF
NA	NA	TRBJ2-5	TRBV19	TGTGCCAGTAGGGCAGGGGGGGGTGCCAACCAAGAGACCCAGTACTTC	CASRAGGGANQETQYF
NA	NA	TRBJ1-2	TRBV5-4	TGTGCCAGCAGCTTGGACCCCCCCCCAGGGGCTGGCTACACCTTC	CASSLDPPPGAGYTF
NA	NA	TRBJ1-5	TRBV15	TGTGCCACCAGCAGAGACAGCTCTACCGGGAGTGGCAATCAGCCCCAGCATTTT	CATSRDSSTGSGNQPQHF
NA	NA	TRBJ1-1	TRBV6-6	TGTGCCAGCAACGAGGTTATGAACAGTGAAGCTTTCTTT	CASNEVMNSEAFF
NA	NA	TRBJ2-7	TRBV19	TGTGCCAGTAGTATAGGGTGGGACACCTACGAGCAGTACTTC	CASSIGWDTYEQYF
TRBD2	NA	TRBJ2-7	TRBV7-2	TGTGCCAGCAGCGCGGGACTAGCGGGAGCTTTAAGCTCCTACGAGCAGTACTTC	CASSAGLAGALSSYEQYF
NA	NA	TRBJ2-2	TRBV9	TGTGCCAGCAGCGTAGTACCCACCGGGGAGCTGTTTTTT	CASSVVPTGELFF
TRBD2	NA	TRBJ2-7	TRBV19	TGTGCCAGTAGTATAAGGTCTAGCGGCTCCTACGAGCAGTACTTC	CASSIRSSGSYEQYF
NA	NA	TRBJ1-1	TRBV7-2	TGTGCCAGCAGCGGGGCAGTGAACACTGAAGCTTTCTTT	CASSGAVNTEAFF
NA	NA	TRBJ2-2	TRBV6-5	TGTGCCAGCAGGCGAGCCATAGCGAACACCGGGGAGCTGTTTTTT	CASRRAIANTGELFF
NA	NA	TRBJ2-3	TRBV5-4	TGTGCCAGCAGCCCCTTGCAGGGGGGGGGTTTAGATACGCAGTATTTT	CASSPLQGGGLDTQYF
NA	NA	TRBJ1-5	TRBV21-1	TGTGCCAGCAGCGCCCGGGATTCTTATCAGCCCCAGCATTTT	CASSARDSYQPQHF
TRBD2	NA	TRBJ2-3	TRBV29-1	TGCAGCGTTGCCGGGACTAGTTCGTCAGATACGCAGTATTTT	CSVAGTSSSDTQYF
TRBD2	once	TRBJ2-5	TRBV5-8	TGTGCCAGCAGCTTGCGGGGGGGAGAGACCCAGTACTTC	CASSLRGGETQYF
NA	NA	TRBJ2-7	TRBV9	TGTGCCAGCAGCGCCTCCGGGGCCCACTACGAGCAGTACTTC	CASSASGAHYEQYF
TRBD1	NA	TRBJ2-1	TRBV18	TGTGCCAGCTCAGGGACAGGGGGCTACAATGAGCAGTTCTTC	CASSGTGGYNEQFF
NA	NA	TRBJ1-5	TRBV11-2	TGTGCCAGCAGCCCCCGCTCTGGGCCCCAGCATTTT	CASSPRSGPQHF
TRBD2	NA	TRBJ2-1	TRBV4-2	TGTGCCAGCAGCCAAGCGGCTAGCGGGACTTACAATGAGCAGTTCTTC	CASSQAASGTYNEQFF
NA	NA	TRBJ1-4	TRBV5-6	TGTGCCAGCAGCCAAACAGGAGCTCTGGGTGAAAAACTGTTTTTT	CASSQTGALGEKLFF
TRBD2	NA	TRBJ2-7	TRBV6-4	TGTGCCAGCAGTCCGGGCGGGGGTTCCTACGAGCAGTACTTC	CASSPGGGSYEQYF
NA	NA	TRBJ2-5	TRBV5-1	TGCGCCAGCAGCCTCCGGACAGCGGGACTCCAAGAGACCCAGTACTTC	CASSLRTAGLQETQYF
NA	NA	TRBJ1-1	TRBV7-2	TGTGCCAGCAGCTTAGCAGGGTTCACTGAAGCTTTCTTT	CASSLAGFTEAFF
TRBD1	NA	TRBJ1-5	TRBV30	TGTGCCTGGAGTGAGGGACAGGGGGCTCTTCAGCCCCAGCATTTT	CAWSEGQGALQPQHF
NA	NA	TRBJ2-7	TRBV2	TGTGCCAGCAGGCTAGGGAGAGGGGACGAGCAGTACTTC	CASRLGRGDEQYF
TRBD2	NA	TRBJ2-1	TRBV28	TGTGCCAGCAGTTTAGGACTAGTCAACAATGAGCAGTTCTTC	CASSLGLVNNEQFF